Below are 11 T cell receptor beta chains sequenced from a single sample in a study of cytomegalovirus exposure and HLA in healthy donors. PCR employed 60 Vbeta and 13 Jbeta primers. TCRdb keeps only in-frame clones here, not all; method: immunoSEQ multiplex PCR. This table holds about 200,000 clones, around 81% found once. Sequences were obtained from PBMCs. The source of these receptors is a man aged 25-45 years in good health and CMV-seronegative.

The rearrangement uses TRBV19 and TRBJ2-2; D is possibly TRBD1 (5 bases). Germline loops: CDR1 LNHDA, CDR2 SQIVND (reference sequence). V shed 0 bases and J shed 3 bases, with 8 bases lying between them. CDR3 length equals 15 residues. In nucleotides, the CDR3 is TGTGCCAGTAGTATAGAAGGGGTGGACACCGGGGAGCTGTTTTTT. It encodes CASSIEGVDTGELFF.

CDR3 nucleotide sequence: TGTGCCAGCAGGACTCAGGGGGACTATGGCTACACCTTC. The encoded protein is CASRTQGDYGYTF. The rearrangement uses TRBV6-5 and TRBJ1-2; 7 bases match TRBD1. The V gene's germline CDR1 is MNHEY and CDR2 SVGAGI. The trim removed 6 bases at V and 3 bases at J, leaving 4 bases unmatched. The CDR3 spans 13 residues.

The rearrangement uses TRBV6-5 and TRBJ2-3; 15 bases fit TRBD2. Trimming removed 4 bases from V and 5 bases from J; junction bases left unmatched: 1. The CDR3 loop spans 15 amino acids. The V gene's germline CDR1 is MNHEY and CDR2 SVGAGI. The CDR3 sequence is CASSWGLAGGDTQYF. CDR3 bases: TGTGCCAGCAGTTGGGGACTAGCGGGAGGAGATACGCAGTATTTT.

This CDR3 is CASSEPPGGIETQYF. For the CDR3, the DNA is TGTGCCAGCAGCGAACCCCCCGGGGGGATAGAGACCCAGTACTTC. The chain couples TRBV2 to TRBJ2-5, with 7 bases that match TRBD2. Germline CDR1 and CDR2: SNHLY and FYNNEI. V was clipped by 6 bases and J by 4 bases; unmatched bases: 11. The CDR3 contains 15 residues.

The V and J genes are TRBV19 and TRBJ2-2; 14 bases match TRBD2. Losses at the gene ends were 6 bases for V and 6 bases for J; bases not matched to a gene: 12. Germline V gene sequence: CDR1 LNHDA, CDR2 SQIVND (reference sequence). The CDR3 runs to 18 residues. CDR3 residues: CASREEGTSGSFPGELFF. The DNA of the CDR3 is TGTGCCAGTAGAGAAGAGGGGACTAGCGGGAGTTTCCCCGGGGAGCTGTTTTTT. Combining the CDR3 with reference TRBV19 and TRBJ2-2 gives the whole variable domain DGGITQSPKYLFRKEGQNVTLSCEQNLNHDAMYWYRQDPGQGLRLIYYSQIVNDFQKGDIAEGYSVSREKKESFPLTVTSAQKNPTAFYLCASREEGTSGSFPGELFFGEGSRLTVL.

The rearrangement joins TRBV7-8 to TRBJ2-1, with 12 bases matching TRBD2. V shed 5 bases, J shed 9 bases, and the junction held 11 bases outside the gene matches. The CDR3 is 16 amino acids. Per germline, CDR1 SGHVS and CDR2 FQNEAQ. The CDR3 DNA is TGTGCCAGCAGCCTGACTAGCGGGAGAGGGGTGGTTGAGCAGTTCTTC. Translation gives CASSLTSGRGVVEQFF.

V gene TRBV10-2 combines with J gene TRBJ2-7; TRBD2 matches 7 bases. This CDR3 spans 15 amino acids. V was pared by 6 bases and J by 4 bases, with 12 bases of the junction left unmatched. Germline V lookup: CDR1 WSHSY, CDR2 SAAADI. CDR3 bases: TGCGCCAGCAGCCCCACAGCGGGGTCATCTTACGAGCAGTACTTC. This sequence encodes CASSPTAGSSYEQYF.

This clone was seen only a few times. This rearrangement joins TRBV11-2 to TRBJ2-3; TRBD1 matches 9 bases. J lost 3 bases, V lost 1 base, and 5 bases had no gene match. The CDR3 has 16 amino acids. CDR1 is SGHAT, CDR2 FQNNGV, per germline. CDR3 region: CASSLVGTGKTDTQYF. The CDR3 region has the DNA TGTGCCAGCAGCTTAGTCGGGACAGGGAAAACAGATACGCAGTATTTT.

J is TRBJ2-1 and V is TRBV10-3; D not resolved. Between the trimmed V and J ends, which lost 10 bases and 0 bases, there was a span of 10 bases. CDR3 length: 13 residues. CDR1 and CDR2 (germline): ENHRY, SYGVKD. CDR3 protein: CATLPASYNEQFF. The CDR3 nucleotides read TGTGCCACCCTACCCGCCTCCTACAATGAGCAGTTCTTC.

V gene TRBV5-8 combines with J gene TRBJ2-6; perhaps TRBD2 as D (5 bases). Germline lookup yields CDR1 SGHTS and CDR2 YDEGEE. The CDR3 has 20 amino acids. V was cut by 0 bases and J by 0 bases, with 19 bases left in between. The CDR3 spells CASSLGGGEGFYSGANVLTF. CDR3 sequence (DNA): TGTGCCAGCAGCTTGGGAGGTGGTGAGGGTTTCTACTCTGGGGCCAACGTCCTGACTTTC.

The chain links TRBV19 to TRBJ2-7; TRBD2 aligns across 8 bases. This CDR3 contains 15 residues. Germline values: CDR1 LNHDA, CDR2 SQIVND (reference sequence). The trim removed 6 bases at V and 3 bases at J, leaving 10 bases unmatched. As DNA, the CDR3 is TGTGCCAGTAGGATGGAACCTAGCGGGTTCTACGAGCAGTACTTC. It translates to CASRMEPSGFYEQYF.